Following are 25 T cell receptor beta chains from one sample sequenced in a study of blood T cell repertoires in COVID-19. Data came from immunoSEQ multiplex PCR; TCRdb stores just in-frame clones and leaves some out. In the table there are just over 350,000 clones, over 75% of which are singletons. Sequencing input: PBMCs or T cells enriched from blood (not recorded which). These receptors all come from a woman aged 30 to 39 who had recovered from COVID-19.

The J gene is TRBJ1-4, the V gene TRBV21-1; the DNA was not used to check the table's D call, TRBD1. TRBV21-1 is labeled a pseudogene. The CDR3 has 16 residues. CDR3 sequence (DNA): TGTGCCAGCAGCAAAACGGGCAGGGGTTTGGTTGAAAAACTGTTTTTT. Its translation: CASSKTGRGLVEKLFF.

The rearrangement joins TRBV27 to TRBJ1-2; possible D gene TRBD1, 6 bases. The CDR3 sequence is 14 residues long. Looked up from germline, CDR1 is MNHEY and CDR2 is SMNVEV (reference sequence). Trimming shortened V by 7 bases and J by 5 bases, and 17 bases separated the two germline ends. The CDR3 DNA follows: TGTGCCAGCACCCCGAGGGGGAATGGGTATGGCTACACCTTC. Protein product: CASTPRGNGYGYTF.

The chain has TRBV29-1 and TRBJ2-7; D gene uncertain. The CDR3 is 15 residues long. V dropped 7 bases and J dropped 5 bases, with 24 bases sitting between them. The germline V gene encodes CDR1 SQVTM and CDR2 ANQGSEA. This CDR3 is CSAVTFASRIHEQYF. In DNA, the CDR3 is TGCAGCGCCGTAACCTTTGCCTCTAGGATCCACGAGCAGTACTTC.

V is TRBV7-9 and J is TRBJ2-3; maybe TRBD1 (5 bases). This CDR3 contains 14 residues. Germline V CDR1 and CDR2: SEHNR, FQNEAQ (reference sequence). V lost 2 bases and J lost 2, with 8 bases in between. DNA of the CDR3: TGTGCCAGCAGCTTAAGACAGAACACAGATACGCAGTATTTT. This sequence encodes CASSLRQNTDTQYF.

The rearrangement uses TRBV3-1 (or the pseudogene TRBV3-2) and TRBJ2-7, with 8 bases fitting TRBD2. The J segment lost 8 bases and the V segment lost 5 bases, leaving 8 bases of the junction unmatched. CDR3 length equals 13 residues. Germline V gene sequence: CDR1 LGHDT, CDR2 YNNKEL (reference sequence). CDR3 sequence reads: CASSGTSGFQQYF. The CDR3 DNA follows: TGTGCCAGCAGCGGGACTAGTGGGTTCCAGCAGTACTTC.

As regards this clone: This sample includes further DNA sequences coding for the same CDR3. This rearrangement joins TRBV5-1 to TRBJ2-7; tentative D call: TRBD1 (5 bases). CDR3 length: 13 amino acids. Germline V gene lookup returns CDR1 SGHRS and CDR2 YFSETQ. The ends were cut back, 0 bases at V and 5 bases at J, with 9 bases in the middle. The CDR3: CASSLVGAHEQYF. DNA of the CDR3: TGCGCCAGCAGCTTGGTAGGGGCCCACGAGCAGTACTTC.

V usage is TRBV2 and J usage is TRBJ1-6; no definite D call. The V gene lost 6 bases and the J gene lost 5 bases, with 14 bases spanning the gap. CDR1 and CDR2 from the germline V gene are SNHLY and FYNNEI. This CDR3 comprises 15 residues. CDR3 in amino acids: CASSRAGGNNSPLHF. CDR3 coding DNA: TGTGCCAGCAGCCGGGCGGGAGGGAATAATTCACCCCTCCACTTT.

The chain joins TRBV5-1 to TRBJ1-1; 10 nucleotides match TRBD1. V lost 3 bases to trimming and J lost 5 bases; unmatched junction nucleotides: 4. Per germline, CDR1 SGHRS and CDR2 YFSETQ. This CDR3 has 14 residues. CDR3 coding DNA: TGCGCCAGCAGCTCGGGACAGGGGCGGACTGAAGCTTTCTTT. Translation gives CASSSGQGRTEAFF.

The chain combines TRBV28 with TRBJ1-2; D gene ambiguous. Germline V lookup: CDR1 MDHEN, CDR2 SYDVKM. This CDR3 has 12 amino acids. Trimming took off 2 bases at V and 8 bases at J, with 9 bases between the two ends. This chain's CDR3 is CASSLRKRGYTF. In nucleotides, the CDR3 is TGTGCCAGCAGTTTAAGGAAGAGGGGCTACACCTTC.

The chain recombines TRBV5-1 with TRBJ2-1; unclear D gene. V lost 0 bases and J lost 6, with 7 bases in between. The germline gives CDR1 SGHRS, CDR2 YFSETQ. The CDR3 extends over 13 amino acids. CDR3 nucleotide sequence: TGCGCCAGCAGCTTGGTCCCTACCAATGAGCAGTTCTTC. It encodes CASSLVPTNEQFF.

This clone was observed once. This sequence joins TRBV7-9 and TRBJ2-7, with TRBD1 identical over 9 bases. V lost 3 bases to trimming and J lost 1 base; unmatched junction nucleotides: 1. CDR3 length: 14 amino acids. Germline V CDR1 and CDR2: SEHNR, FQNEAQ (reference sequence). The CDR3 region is CASSFGTGSYEQYF. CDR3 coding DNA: TGTGCCAGCAGCTTCGGGACAGGGTCCTACGAGCAGTACTTC.

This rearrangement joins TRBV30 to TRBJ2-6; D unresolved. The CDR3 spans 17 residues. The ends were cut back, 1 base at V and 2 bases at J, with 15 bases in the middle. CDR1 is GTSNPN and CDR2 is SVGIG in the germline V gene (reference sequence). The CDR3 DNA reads TGTGCCTGGAGTGGTTCGGGTTCCCGGGCTGGGGCCAACGTCCTGACTTTC. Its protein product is CAWSGSGSRAGANVLTF.

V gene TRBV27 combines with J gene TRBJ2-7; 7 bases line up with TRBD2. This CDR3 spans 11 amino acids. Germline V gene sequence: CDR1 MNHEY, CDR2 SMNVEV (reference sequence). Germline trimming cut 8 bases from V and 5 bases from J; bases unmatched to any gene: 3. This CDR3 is CASGRGDEQYF. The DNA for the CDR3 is TGTGCCAGCGGCCGGGGGGACGAGCAGTACTTC.

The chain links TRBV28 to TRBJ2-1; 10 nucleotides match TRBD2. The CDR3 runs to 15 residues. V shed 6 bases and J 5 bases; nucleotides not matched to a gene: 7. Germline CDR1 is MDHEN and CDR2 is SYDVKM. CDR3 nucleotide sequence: TGTGCCAGCAGCCCCAGCGGGAGGGCAGACAATGAGCAGTTCTTC. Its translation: CASSPSGRADNEQFF. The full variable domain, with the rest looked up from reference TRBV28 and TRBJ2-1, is DVKVTQSSRYLVKRTGEKVFLECVQDMDHENMFWYRQDPGLGLRLIYFSYDVKMKEKGDIPEGYSVSREKKERFSLILESASTNQTSMYLCASSPSGRADNEQFFGPGTRLTVL.

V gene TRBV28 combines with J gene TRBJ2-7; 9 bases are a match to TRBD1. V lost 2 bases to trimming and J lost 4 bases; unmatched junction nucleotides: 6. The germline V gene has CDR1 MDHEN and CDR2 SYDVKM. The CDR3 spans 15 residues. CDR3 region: CASSLIVTGGYEQYF. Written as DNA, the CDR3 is TGTGCCAGCAGTTTAATCGTGACAGGGGGGTACGAGCAGTACTTC.

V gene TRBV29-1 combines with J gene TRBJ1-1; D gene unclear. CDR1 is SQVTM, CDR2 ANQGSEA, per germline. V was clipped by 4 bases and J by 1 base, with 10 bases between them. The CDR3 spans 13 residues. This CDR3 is CSVGAVKNTEAFF. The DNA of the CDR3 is TGCAGCGTTGGTGCAGTGAAGAACACTGAAGCTTTCTTT.

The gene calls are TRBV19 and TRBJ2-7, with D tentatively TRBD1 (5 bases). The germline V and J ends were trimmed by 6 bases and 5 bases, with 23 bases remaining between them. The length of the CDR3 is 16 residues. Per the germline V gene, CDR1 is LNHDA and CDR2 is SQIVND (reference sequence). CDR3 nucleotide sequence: TGTGCCAGTAGCAAAAAAACTTCAGGGTCTTTTGACGAGCAGTACTTC. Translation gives CASSKKTSGSFDEQYF.

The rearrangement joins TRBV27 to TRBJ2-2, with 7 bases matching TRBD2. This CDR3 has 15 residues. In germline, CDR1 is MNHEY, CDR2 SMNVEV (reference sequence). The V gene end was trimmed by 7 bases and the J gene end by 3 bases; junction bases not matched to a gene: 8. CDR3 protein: CASTSGGPYTGELFF. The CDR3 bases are TGTGCCAGCACTAGCGGAGGCCCCTACACCGGGGAGCTGTTTTTT.

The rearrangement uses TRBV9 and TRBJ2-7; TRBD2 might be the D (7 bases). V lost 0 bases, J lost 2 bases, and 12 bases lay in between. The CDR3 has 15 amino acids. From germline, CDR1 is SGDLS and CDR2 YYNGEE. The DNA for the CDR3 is TGTGCCAGCAGCGTAGGAGGAGGGGGGGCCTACGAGCAGTACTTC. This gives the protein CASSVGGGGAYEQYF.

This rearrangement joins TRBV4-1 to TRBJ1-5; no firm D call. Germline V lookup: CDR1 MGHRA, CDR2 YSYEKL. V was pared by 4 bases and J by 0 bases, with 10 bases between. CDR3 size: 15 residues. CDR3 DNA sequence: TGCGCCAGCAGCCCCCTTAGTGATAGCAATCAGCCCCAGCATTTT. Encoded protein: CASSPLSDSNQPQHF.

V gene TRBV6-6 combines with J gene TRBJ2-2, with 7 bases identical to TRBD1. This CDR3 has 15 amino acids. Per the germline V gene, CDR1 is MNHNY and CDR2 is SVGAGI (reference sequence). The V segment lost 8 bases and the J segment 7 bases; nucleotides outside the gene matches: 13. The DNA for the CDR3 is TGTGCCAGCGGTGATCACAGGGGAAATGGCGGGGAGCTGTTTTTT. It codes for CASGDHRGNGGELFF.

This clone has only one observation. CDR3 protein: CASSLGTGFYEQYF. DNA of the CDR3: TGTGCCAGCAGCTTGGGGACAGGGTTCTACGAGCAGTACTTC. The J gene is TRBJ2-7, the V gene TRBV5-6; TRBD1 matches 8 bases. The CDR3 covers 14 residues. The V gene's germline CDR1 is SGHDT and CDR2 YYEEEE. J was trimmed by 3 bases and V by 0 bases; bases with no gene match: 2.

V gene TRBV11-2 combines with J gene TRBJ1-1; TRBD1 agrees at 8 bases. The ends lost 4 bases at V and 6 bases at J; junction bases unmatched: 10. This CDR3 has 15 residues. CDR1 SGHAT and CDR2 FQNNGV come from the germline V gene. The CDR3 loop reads CASSSDLGQGPEAFF. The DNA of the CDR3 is TGTGCCAGCAGCTCGGACCTCGGACAGGGCCCTGAAGCTTTCTTT.

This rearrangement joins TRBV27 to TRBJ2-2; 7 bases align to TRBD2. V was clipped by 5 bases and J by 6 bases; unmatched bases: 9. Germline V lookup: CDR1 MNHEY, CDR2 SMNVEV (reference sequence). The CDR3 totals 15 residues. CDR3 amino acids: CASSIGLGPAGELFF. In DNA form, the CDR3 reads TGTGCCAGCAGTATCGGACTAGGGCCCGCCGGGGAGCTGTTTTTT.

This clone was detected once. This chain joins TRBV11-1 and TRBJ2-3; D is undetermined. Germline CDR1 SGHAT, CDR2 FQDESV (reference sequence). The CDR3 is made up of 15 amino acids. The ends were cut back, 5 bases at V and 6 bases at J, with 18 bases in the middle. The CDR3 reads CASSPVRDSRDTQYF. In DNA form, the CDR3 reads TGTGCCAGCAGCCCCGTACGAGACTCGAGGGATACGCAGTATTTT. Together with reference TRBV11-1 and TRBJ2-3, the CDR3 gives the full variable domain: EAEVAQSPRYKITEKSQAVAFWCDPISGHATLYWYRQILGQGPELLVQFQDESVVDDSQLPKDRFSAERLKGVDSTLKIQPAELGDSAMYLCASSPVRDSRDTQYFGPGTRLTVL.